These T cell receptor beta chains were read from a single sample in a study of blood T cell repertoires in COVID-19. The table came from immunoSEQ multiplex PCR; TCRdb's copy has only in-frame clones and leaves some out. The data hold 250,000 to 350,000 clones, with about nine tenths observed a single time. The material sequenced was peripheral blood. Receptors originate from a woman in her 30s who had recovered from COVID-19. The CDR3 runs from the conserved cysteine through the conserved F or W. Fields, in order: J gene, D gene, V gene, clone size, CDR3 protein, CDR3 DNA. D genes are given only for firm matches. Clone size is not always given. Where it is, it says once, few, many or a class for expanded clones.

J gene: TRBJ1-2; D gene: .; V gene: TRBV12-5; clone size: .; CDR3 protein: CASGLTRGQGYTF; CDR3 DNA: TGTGCTAGTGGTTTAACCAGGGGACAAGGCTACACCTTC
J gene: TRBJ1-1; D gene: TRBD1; V gene: TRBV7-9; clone size: .; CDR3 protein: CASSLGGQGPRAAFF; CDR3 DNA: TGTGCCAGCAGCTTAGGGGGACAGGGGCCACGGGCCGCTTTCTTT
J gene: TRBJ2-1; D gene: TRBD2; V gene: TRBV5-1; clone size: .; CDR3 protein: CASSPTLAGGNNEQFF; CDR3 DNA: TGCGCCAGCAGCCCCACTCTAGCGGGGGGGAACAATGAGCAGTTCTTC
J gene: TRBJ1-4; D gene: .; V gene: TRBV6-5; clone size: .; CDR3 protein: CASSPTATNEKLFF; CDR3 DNA: TGTGCCAGCAGCCCGACAGCAACTAATGAAAAACTGTTTTTT
J gene: TRBJ2-7; D gene: .; V gene: TRBV4-2; clone size: .; CDR3 protein: CASSHGRESSYEQYF; CDR3 DNA: TGTGCCAGCAGCCATGGACGGGAGAGCTCCTACGAGCAGTACTTC
J gene: TRBJ2-7; D gene: .; V gene: TRBV6-6; clone size: .; CDR3 protein: CASSFRASSYEQYF; CDR3 DNA: TGTGCCAGCAGTTTCAGGGCAAGCTCCTACGAGCAGTACTTC
J gene: TRBJ2-1; D gene: TRBD2; V gene: TRBV7-9; clone size: .; CDR3 protein: CASSLGPGLAPNEQFF; CDR3 DNA: TGTGCCAGCAGCTTAGGCCCGGGACTAGCACCCAATGAGCAGTTCTTC
J gene: TRBJ2-5; D gene: TRBD2; V gene: TRBV5-4; clone size: .; CDR3 protein: CASSRPTSPETQYF; CDR3 DNA: TGTGCCAGCAGCCGTCCGACTAGCCCAGAGACCCAGTACTTC
J gene: TRBJ2-5; D gene: TRBD1; V gene: TRBV18; clone size: once; CDR3 protein: CASSLTRTGWQTQYF; CDR3 DNA: TGTGCCAGCTCACTAACCCGGACAGGGTGGCAGACCCAGTACTTC
J gene: TRBJ2-5; D gene: .; V gene: TRBV29-1; clone size: .; CDR3 protein: CSVEKRYQETQYF; CDR3 DNA: TGCAGCGTTGAAAAGAGGTACCAAGAGACCCAGTACTTC
J gene: TRBJ1-2; D gene: TRBD1; V gene: TRBV4-3; clone size: .; CDR3 protein: CASSQGAGTGFRYGYTF; CDR3 DNA: TGCGCCAGCAGCCAAGGGGCCGGGACAGGGTTTCGCTATGGCTACACCTTC
J gene: TRBJ2-1; D gene: .; V gene: TRBV5-8; clone size: .; CDR3 protein: CASSPRVQENEQFF; CDR3 DNA: TGTGCCAGCAGCCCTCGCGTACAGGAAAATGAGCAGTTCTTC
J gene: TRBJ2-3; D gene: .; V gene: TRBV7-3; clone size: once; CDR3 protein: CASSLTTGASTDTQYF; CDR3 DNA: TGTGCCAGCAGCTTAACGACTGGGGCTAGCACAGATACGCAGTATTTT
J gene: TRBJ2-1; D gene: .; V gene: TRBV6-2/TRBV6-3; clone size: once; CDR3 protein: CASSRNGEQFF; CDR3 DNA: TGTGCCAGCAGCCGCAACGGTGAGCAGTTCTTC
J gene: TRBJ1-6; D gene: .; V gene: TRBV7-9; clone size: .; CDR3 protein: CASSPSLRRGLGGSLHF; CDR3 DNA: TGTGCCAGCAGCCCATCGTTACGTCGGGGCCTAGGGGGATCCCTCCACTTT
J gene: TRBJ2-5; D gene: .; V gene: TRBV19; clone size: once; CDR3 protein: CASSLQETQYF; CDR3 DNA: TGTGCCAGTAGTCTTCAAGAGACCCAGTACTTC
J gene: TRBJ2-7; D gene: TRBD2; V gene: TRBV29-1; clone size: .; CDR3 protein: CSVGGGGGPLSEQYF; CDR3 DNA: TGCAGCGTTGGGGGCGGCGGGGGGCCACTTTCCGAGCAGTACTTC
J gene: TRBJ1-4; D gene: TRBD1; V gene: TRBV5-1; clone size: .; CDR3 protein: CASSPGTGNEKLFF; CDR3 DNA: TGCGCCAGCAGCCCCGGGACAGGGAATGAAAAACTGTTTTTT
J gene: TRBJ1-2; D gene: TRBD1; V gene: TRBV5-4; clone size: .; CDR3 protein: CASSWTGGGHGYTF; CDR3 DNA: TGTGCCAGCAGCTGGACAGGGGGAGGGCATGGCTACACCTTC
J gene: TRBJ2-1; D gene: TRBD1; V gene: TRBV18; clone size: once; CDR3 protein: CASSDRGPNDEQFF; CDR3 DNA: TGTGCCAGCTCCGACAGGGGGCCGAATGATGAGCAGTTCTTC
J gene: TRBJ2-1; D gene: TRBD1; V gene: TRBV2; clone size: once; CDR3 protein: CASTRDSQYNEQFF; CDR3 DNA: TGTGCCAGCACGAGGGACAGTCAATACAATGAGCAGTTCTTC
J gene: TRBJ1-4; D gene: .; V gene: TRBV4-2; clone size: .; CDR3 protein: CASSHPPKGIYNEKLFF; CDR3 DNA: TGTGCCAGCAGCCATCCCCCGAAGGGGATTTATAATGAAAAACTGTTTTTT
J gene: TRBJ2-3; D gene: .; V gene: TRBV9; clone size: .; CDR3 protein: CASSLLLAMGADTQYF; CDR3 DNA: TGTGCCAGCAGCCTACTACTAGCAATGGGGGCAGATACGCAGTATTTT
J gene: TRBJ1-2; D gene: .; V gene: TRBV29-1; clone size: .; CDR3 protein: CSVGGNYGYTF; CDR3 DNA: TGCAGCGTTGGAGGGAACTATGGCTACACCTTC
J gene: TRBJ2-1; D gene: .; V gene: TRBV25-1; clone size: few; CDR3 protein: CASSDLWTGGNSYNEQFF; CDR3 DNA: TGTGCCAGCAGTGACCTTTGGACAGGAGGGAACTCCTACAATGAGCAGTTCTTC
J gene: TRBJ2-4; D gene: TRBD1; V gene: TRBV6-2/TRBV6-3; clone size: .; CDR3 protein: CASSDGTGRPKNIQYF; CDR3 DNA: TGTGCCAGCAGCGATGGGACAGGGAGGCCCAAAAACATTCAGTACTTC
J gene: TRBJ1-6; D gene: .; V gene: TRBV30; clone size: .; CDR3 protein: CAWSVPGSPFNSPLHF; CDR3 DNA: TGTGCCTGGAGTGTACCGGGGTCCCCCTTTAATTCACCCCTCCACTTT
J gene: TRBJ1-5; D gene: .; V gene: TRBV7-9; clone size: few; CDR3 protein: CASSLGGEPQHF; CDR3 DNA: TGTGCCAGCAGCTTAGGGGGCGAACCCCAGCATTTT
J gene: TRBJ1-6; D gene: .; V gene: TRBV30; clone size: .; CDR3 protein: CAWKQGWGSPLHF; CDR3 DNA: TGTGCCTGGAAACAGGGTTGGGGTTCACCCCTCCACTTT
J gene: TRBJ1-1; D gene: TRBD1; V gene: TRBV5-4; clone size: .; CDR3 protein: CASSLDRGTEAFF; CDR3 DNA: TGTGCCAGCAGCCTCGACAGGGGGACTGAAGCTTTCTTT
J gene: TRBJ2-3; D gene: .; V gene: TRBV11-3; clone size: .; CDR3 protein: CASSLGHTTDTQYF; CDR3 DNA: TGTGCCAGCAGCTTAGGTCACACCACAGATACGCAGTATTTT
J gene: TRBJ2-7; D gene: .; V gene: TRBV11-3; clone size: .; CDR3 protein: CASSQQGGPTEEQYF; CDR3 DNA: TGTGCCAGCAGCCAACAGGGTGGGCCTACCGAAGAACAGTACTTC
J gene: TRBJ2-4; D gene: .; V gene: TRBV7-9; clone size: .; CDR3 protein: CASSLLELGAKNIQYF; CDR3 DNA: TGTGCCAGCAGCTTACTTGAACTAGGAGCCAAAAACATTCAGTACTTC
J gene: TRBJ2-7; D gene: .; V gene: TRBV5-1; clone size: .; CDR3 protein: CASSLEITVYEQYF; CDR3 DNA: TGCGCCAGCAGCTTGGAGATAACAGTCTACGAGCAGTACTTC
J gene: TRBJ2-5; D gene: TRBD1; V gene: TRBV3-1/TRBV3-2; clone size: once; CDR3 protein: CASPQSETGHSETQYF; CDR3 DNA: TGTGCCAGCCCACAGAGCGAGACAGGGCATTCCGAGACCCAGTACTTC
J gene: TRBJ2-6; D gene: .; V gene: TRBV18; clone size: .; CDR3 protein: CASPITFGAGGSGANVLTF; CDR3 DNA: TGTGCCAGCCCTATCACCTTTGGGGCAGGCGGCTCTGGGGCCAACGTCCTGACTTTC
J gene: TRBJ2-4; D gene: TRBD1; V gene: TRBV6-2/TRBV6-3; clone size: .; CDR3 protein: CASSYQDRRRTVEYF; CDR3 DNA: TGTGCCAGCAGTTACCAGGACAGGAGACGGACGGTTGAGTACTTC
J gene: TRBJ1-1; D gene: TRBD1; V gene: TRBV5-1; clone size: few; CDR3 protein: CASSLVGTGVRTEAFF; CDR3 DNA: TGCGCCAGCAGCTTGGTCGGGACAGGGGTGCGCACTGAAGCTTTCTTT
J gene: TRBJ2-7; D gene: .; V gene: TRBV12-5; clone size: .; CDR3 protein: CASGTDISYEQYF; CDR3 DNA: TGTGCTAGTGGTACGGACATCTCCTACGAGCAGTACTTC
J gene: TRBJ2-2; D gene: .; V gene: TRBV7-3; clone size: large; CDR3 protein: CASGSRGASGELFF; CDR3 DNA: TGTGCCAGCGGATCAAGAGGAGCCTCCGGGGAGCTGTTTTTT
J gene: TRBJ2-7; D gene: .; V gene: TRBV5-4; clone size: .; CDR3 protein: CASSPGLMDEQYF; CDR3 DNA: TGTGCCAGCAGCCCAGGTCTGATGGACGAGCAGTACTTC